A single sample gave rise to the 26 T cell receptor beta chains below, sequenced in a study of identical twins (dated by TCRdb to 2016 to 2018). Libraries were constructed by 5' RACE. For sequencing, an Illumina HiSeq 2000 was employed. TCRdb trimmed the raw reads at Q25, called clones with MiXCR and kept productive beta chains. Under each unique CDR3 protein, matching rows form one entry showing the most common genes and DNA. The sample table holds 260,000 or so distinct CDR3 sequences, of which approximately 7.8% were seen once. The biggest ten clones account for 5% to 6% of the sample. The same sample was also studied in work on yellow fever vaccine responses in identical twins.

Sequencing was performed on CD8+ T cells sorted from blood. These receptors came from a woman aged 18-29 years in good health.

Many counts were recorded for this clonotype. V usage is TRBV29-1 and J usage is TRBJ2-5; perhaps TRBD2 as D (6 bases). Germline V lookup: CDR1 SQVTM, CDR2 ANQGSEA. Trimming stripped 1 base from V and 0 bases from J, with 15 bases between. The CDR3 extends over 16 amino acids. This CDR3 is CSVEGLSWGDQETQYF. The CDR3 coding sequence is TGCAGCGTTGAAGGGCTCTCGTGGGGGGACCAAGAGACCCAGTACTTC.

This clonotype was seen only a few times. This chain uses TRBV2 with TRBJ2-7, with D possibly matching TRBD2 (6 bases). The V gene lost 4 bases and the J gene lost 2 bases, with 12 bases spanning the gap. The CDR3 runs to 14 residues. Germline CDR1 is SNHLY and CDR2 is FYNNEI. The CDR3 is CASSAGGGTYEQYF. In nucleotides, the CDR3 is TGTGCCAGCAGTGCCGGGGGTGGAACCTACGAGCAGTACTTC.

This clonotype has at least ten counts. The chain links TRBV4-1 to TRBJ2-1; 11 nucleotides line up with TRBD1. Germline V CDR1 and CDR2: MGHRA, YSYEKL. The CDR3 spans 17 residues. V dropped 3 bases and J dropped 3; count of bases not matched to a gene: 7. CDR3 residues: CASSQGHGTGGYNEQFF. The CDR3, as DNA: TGCGCCAGCAGCCAGGGACACGGGACAGGGGGCTACAATGAGCAGTTCTTC.

This clonotype occurred many times. The chain links TRBV27 to TRBJ2-7; 12 bases are shared with TRBD2. V dropped 5 bases and J dropped 0; count of bases not matched to a gene: 5. CDR1 is MNHEY, CDR2 SMNVEV, per germline (reference sequence). The CDR3 is 16 amino acids. CDR3 sequence: CASSQSTSGSSYEQYF. The CDR3 nucleotides read TGTGCCAGCAGTCAGTCGACTAGCGGGAGCTCCTACGAGCAGTACTTC.

This clonotype was detected ten times or more. V gene TRBV20-1 combines with J gene TRBJ2-1; D is ambiguous. Trimming left V 6 bases short and J 8 bases short, with 11 bases between. There are 11 residues in the CDR3. Germline CDR1 and CDR2: DFQATT and SNEGSKA (reference sequence). CDR3 in amino acids: CSATTSDEQFF. The CDR3, as DNA: TGCAGTGCGACAACTTCCGATGAGCAGTTCTTC.

This chain uses TRBV12-3 or TRBV12-4 with TRBJ1-1; tentative D call: TRBD1 (5 bases). The CDR3 runs 15 residues. Trimming stripped 6 bases from V and 0 bases from J, with 14 bases between. The CDR3 DNA reads as TGTGCCAGCAGCCTATACGAGGGGCTGAACACTGAAGCTTTCTTT. Amino acid sequence: CASSLYEGLNTEAFF.

The V gene is TRBV7-6, the J gene TRBJ2-1; 9 bases line up with TRBD2. CDR1 and CDR2 (germline): SGHVS, FNYEAQ. J was trimmed by 7 bases and V by 1 base; bases with no gene match: 8. The CDR3 is 16 amino acids. CDR3 sequence (DNA): TGTGCCAGCAGCTTAGTACCCGCGGGAGGGCGTAATGAGCAGTTCTTC. Protein: CASSLVPAGGRNEQFF.

The chain carries TRBV5-6 and TRBJ2-2, with D possibly TRBD1 on 6 matching bases. Germline assignment: CDR1 SGHDT and CDR2 YYEEEE. V lost 2 bases and J lost 3, with 14 bases in between. The CDR3 loop spans 16 amino acids. The CDR3 is CASSFVSGAHTGELFF. In DNA form, the CDR3 reads TGTGCCAGCAGCTTCGTATCAGGGGCGCACACCGGGGAGCTGTTTTTT.

This clonotype was counted a few times. The chain joins TRBV7-2 to TRBJ2-3, with D unclear. Germline assignment: CDR1 SGHTA and CDR2 FQGNSA. With 1 base removed from V and 2 bases from J, the gap between germline ends came to 10 bases. This CDR3 is built from 15 residues. The chain's CDR3 is CASSLEAGLTDTQYF. The CDR3 DNA follows: TGTGCCAGCAGCTTAGAAGCAGGCCTCACAGATACGCAGTATTTT. Supplemented by reference TRBV7-2 and TRBJ2-3, the full variable domain reads GAGVSQSPSNKVTEKGKDVELRCDPISGHTALYWYRQSLGQGLEFLIYFQGNSAPDKSGLPSDRFSAERTGGSVSTLTIQRTQQEDSAVYLCASSLEAGLTDTQYFGPGTRLTVL.

The rearrangement links TRBV6-1 to TRBJ2-2, with D tentatively TRBD1 or TRBD2 (5 bases each). The CDR3 totals 15 residues. The ends were cut back, 8 bases at V and 0 bases at J, with 13 bases in the middle. Germline CDR1 is MNHNS and CDR2 is SASEGT. For the CDR3, the DNA is TGTGCCAGCGAAGCCGGGGCCTCGAACACCGGGGAGCTGTTTTTT. Amino acids: CASEAGASNTGELFF.

This clonotype was counted at least ten times. This sequence joins TRBV7-8 and TRBJ1-5; a weak D match, TRBD1 (5 bases). Germline CDR1 reads SGHVS; CDR2 reads FQNEAQ. V was clipped by 7 bases and J by 0 bases, with 10 bases between them. The CDR3 runs 14 residues. DNA of the CDR3: TGTGCCAGCAAAGCGGGACTTAGCAATCAGCCCCAGCATTTT. As protein: CASKAGLSNQPQHF.

In this sample, this clonotype turned up many times. This chain uses TRBV18 with TRBJ2-1; D remains ambiguous. The CDR3 has 14 amino acids. With 10 bases removed from V and 2 bases from J, the gap between germline ends came to 15 bases. The germline V gene has CDR1 KGHSH and CDR2 LQKENI. The CDR3 DNA follows: TGTGCCACCGTTTCGGACGGACCCTACAATGAGCAGTTCTTC. It yields the protein CATVSDGPYNEQFF.

The J gene is TRBJ1-1, the V gene TRBV24-1; D not certain. Trimming removed 4 bases at V and 8 bases at J, with 7 bases between. The V gene's germline CDR1 is KGHDR and CDR2 SFDVKD. This CDR3 is built from 11 residues. DNA for the CDR3: TGTGCCACCAGTGAAGGGAGCGAAGCTTTCTTT. Protein sequence: CATSEGSEAFF.

The chain links TRBV3-1 to TRBJ2-1; D remains unclear. The CDR3 has 14 amino acids. Trimming pared 0 bases from V and 8 bases from J, leaving 11 bases between. Germline V gene data show CDR1 as LGHDT and CDR2 as YNNKEL (reference sequence). The CDR3 sequence: CASSQDLRVDEQFF. CDR3 nucleotide sequence: TGTGCCAGCAGCCAAGATCTAAGGGTGGATGAGCAGTTCTTC.

This clonotype was detected only a few times. V and J are TRBV11-2 and TRBJ2-5; 11 positions agree with TRBD2. CDR1 is SGHAT, CDR2 FQNNGV, per germline. CDR3 length equals 15 residues. After removal of 8 bases from V and 1 base from J, the junction contained 6 bases not matched to a gene. The CDR3 nucleotides are TGTGCCAGCGGAGGGGGACTAGCGGCCCAAGAGACCCAGTACTTC. Its protein is CASGGGLAAQETQYF. Complete variable domain (other parts from reference TRBV11-2 and TRBJ2-5): EAGVAQSPRYKIIEKRQSVAFWCNPISGHATLYWYQQILGQGPKLLIQFQNNGVVDDSQLPKDRFSAERLKGVDSTLKIQPAKLEDSAVYLCASGGGLAAQETQYFGPGTRLLVL.

The sample holds many counts of this clonotype. The rearrangement links TRBV28 to TRBJ2-1; possibly TRBD1 or TRBD2 for D (5 bases each). The CDR3 loop spans 18 amino acids. CDR1 MDHEN and CDR2 SYDVKM come from the germline V gene. V lost 1 base, J lost 0 bases, and 16 bases lay in between. CDR3 loop: CASSLSGADYSSYNEQFF. The CDR3 bases are TGTGCCAGCAGTTTATCTGGGGCCGACTACAGCTCCTACAATGAGCAGTTCTTC.

This clonotype was seen at least ten times. V is TRBV25-1 and J is TRBJ2-5; D may be TRBD1 (5 bases). CDR1 is MGHDK and CDR2 is SYGVNS in the germline V gene. Trimming stripped 4 bases from V and 2 bases from J, with 20 bases between. The CDR3 extends over 17 amino acids. Written as DNA, the CDR3 is TGTGCCAGCAGTGTCTACCAGGGATGGGGATGGCAAGAGACCCAGTACTTC. Amino acids: CASSVYQGWGWQETQYF.

The genes are TRBV12-3 or TRBV12-4 and TRBJ1-1; perhaps TRBD1 as D (6 bases). Trimming left V 6 bases short and J 0 bases short, with 14 bases between. The CDR3 sequence is 15 residues long. The CDR3 region is CASSPQGAVNTEAFF. CDR3 nucleotide sequence: TGTGCCAGCAGCCCACAGGGAGCGGTGAACACTGAAGCTTTCTTT.

In its sample, this clonotype was seen many times. The rearrangement uses TRBV12-3 or TRBV12-4 and TRBJ2-2; D is uncertain. The CDR3 loop spans 14 amino acids. Deletions cut 5 bases from V and 6 bases from J, with 13 bases between. CDR3 amino acids: CASSAPGTSGELFF. In DNA form, the CDR3 reads TGTGCCAGCAGTGCGCCGGGCACTTCCGGGGAGCTGTTTTTT.

The chain couples TRBV2 to TRBJ2-3, with 9 bases matching TRBD2. This CDR3 spans 15 amino acids. Germline CDR1 SNHLY, CDR2 FYNNEI. With 3 bases clipped from V and 3 bases from J, the junction kept 4 bases outside the gene matches. The CDR3: CASSDLAGHTDTQYF. CDR3 nucleotide sequence: TGTGCCAGCAGTGACCTAGCGGGACATACAGATACGCAGTATTTT.

J is TRBJ2-3 and V is TRBV2, with TRBD2 identical over 7 bases. From germline, CDR1 is SNHLY and CDR2 FYNNEI. V was clipped by 8 bases and J by 6 bases; unmatched bases: 8. CDR3 length equals 13 residues. This CDR3 reads CASGSGPGDTQYF. DNA for the CDR3: TGTGCCAGCGGTAGCGGGCCGGGGGATACGCAGTATTTT.

The chain combines TRBV19 with TRBJ2-3; TRBD2 agrees at 7 bases. The CDR3 is 15 amino acids. V was pared by 6 bases and J by 4 bases, with 10 bases of the junction left unmatched. CDR1 is LNHDA and CDR2 is SQIVND in the germline V gene (reference sequence). CDR3 DNA: TGTGCCAGTAGCAAAGAAGGGAGGGCGGCAGATACGCAGTATTTT. Translating it yields CASSKEGRAADTQYF. Looking up the rest from reference TRBV19 and TRBJ2-3 gives the full variable domain: DGGITQSPKYLFRKEGQNVTLSCEQNLNHDAMYWYRQDPGQGLRLIYYSQIVNDFQKGDIAEGYSVSREKKESFPLTVTSAQKNPTAFYLCASSKEGRAADTQYFGPGTRLTVL.

As concerns this clonotype: One end of the junction fails to match germline, which may point to a read error. The genes are TRBV20-1 and TRBJ1-2; D ambiguous. Germline CDR1 reads DFQATT; CDR2 reads SNEGSKA (reference sequence). This CDR3 has 13 residues. The CDR3 bases are TGCAGTGCTAGAGTCGCAGTGTCCTATGGCTACTCCTTC. This codes for CSARVAVSYGYSF.

This clonotype was detected a few times. V and J are TRBV20-1 and TRBJ1-6; no clear D gene. The CDR3 length is 13 residues. From germline, CDR1 is DFQATT and CDR2 SNEGSKA (reference sequence). The V gene lost 0 bases and the J gene lost 12 bases, with 12 bases spanning the gap. CDR3 sequence: CSARDTLWEPLHF. In nucleotides, the CDR3 is TGCAGTGCTAGAGATACGCTCTGGGAACCCCTCCACTTT.

Many counts were recorded for this clonotype. This rearrangement joins TRBV12-3 or TRBV12-4 to TRBJ1-1; D is possibly TRBD1 (5 bases). V was cut by 5 bases and J by 1 base, with 14 bases left in between. This CDR3 has 15 residues. The CDR3 DNA follows: TGTGCCAGCAGTCGCACAGGACCTGCGAACACTGAAGCTTTCTTT. Residues: CASSRTGPANTEAFF.

This clonotype was seen more than once but under ten times. This may come from a read error, since a much larger clone is one base off. The CDR3 DNA sequence: TGTGCCACCAGCCAAGATATCGTCGAGCGTGACACAGATACGCAGTATTTT. Its translation: CATSQDIVERDTDTQYF. The chain uses TRBV3-1 and TRBJ2-3; D is undetermined. Germline values: CDR1 LGHDT, CDR2 YNNKEL (reference sequence). CDR3 length: 17 residues.